The 24 T cell receptor beta chains below come from one sample, sequenced in a study of Ad26.COV2.S vaccination and SARS-CoV-2 variants. The treatment denotes: roughly 20 received Ad26.COV2.S at low or high dose, single or two shots; about 5 received placebo; per-sample allocation not given. Sampling was done on day 63 after the first vaccine or placebo injection. Repertoires were generated with immunoSEQ multiplex PCR, while TCRdb's copy carries only in-frame clones and drops some. Found here are about 350,000 clones, 65% to 90% of them singletons; the top ten hold around 10%. The sample consisted of peripheral blood, taken in a trial of Ad26.COV2.S vaccine versus placebo. These receptors all stem from a person aged 18-65 years who received the Ad26.COV2.S COVID-19 vaccine or a placebo.

This chain links TRBV4-2 with TRBJ1-1; D is possibly TRBD1 (6 bases). Germline V CDR1 and CDR2: LGHNA, YNFKEQ. V lost 3 bases and J 7 bases, leaving 21 bases between the germline ends. The CDR3 is 16 residues long. CDR3 sequence reads: CASSQRRGEAFGEAFF. In nucleotides, the CDR3 is TGTGCCAGCAGCCAGCGCAGGGGAGAAGCCTTCGGTGAAGCTTTCTTT.

The genes are TRBV5-4 and TRBJ1-2, with D unclear. The V end was cut by 2 bases, the J end by 1 base, with 18 bases between. Looked up from germline, CDR1 is SGHNT and CDR2 is YYREEE (reference sequence). This CDR3 has 17 residues. CDR3 nucleotides: TGTGCCAGCAGCTTTTCGAGTGGCAACCGTTATAACTATGGCTACACCTTC. Amino acid sequence: CASSFSSGNRYNYGYTF. Full variable domain (outside the CDR3, taken from reference TRBV5-4 and TRBJ1-2): ETGVTQSPTHLIKTRGQQVTLRCSSQSGHNTVSWYQQALGQGPQFIFQYYREEENGRGNFPPRFSGLQFPNYSSELNVNALELDDSALYLCASSFSSGNRYNYGYTFGSGTRLTVV.

J is TRBJ1-4 and V is TRBV27, with TRBD1 identical over 8 bases. V lost 5 bases and J lost 6; bases outside the gene matches: 20. The CDR3 totals 19 residues. CDR1 and CDR2 (germline): MNHEY, SMNVEV (reference sequence). In DNA, the CDR3 is TGTGCCAGCAGTCCGACCGATGAAGGACAGGGTGGCTTTTATGAAAAACTGTTTTTT. Translating gives CASSPTDEGQGGFYEKLFF.

CDR3 region: CASSLESGSANYGYTF. The CDR3 DNA reads as TGTGCCAGCAGCTTGGAGTCAGGGTCAGCTAACTATGGCTACACCTTC. This chain uses TRBV5-5 with TRBJ1-2; tentative D call: TRBD1 (5 bases). The CDR3 length is 16 residues. The ends were cut back, 0 bases at V and 0 bases at J, with 12 bases in the middle. CDR1 SGHKS and CDR2 YYEKEE come from the germline V gene (reference sequence). Together with reference TRBV5-5 and TRBJ1-2, the CDR3 gives the full variable domain: DAGVTQSPTHLIKTRGQQVTLRCSPISGHKSVSWYQQVLGQGPQFIFQYYEKEERGRGNFPDRFSARQFPNYSSELNVNALLLGDSALYLCASSLESGSANYGYTFGSGTRLTVV.

The chain combines TRBV4-1 with TRBJ2-3; TRBD1 agrees at 8 bases. The CDR3 is made up of 13 amino acids. Germline lookup yields CDR1 MGHRA and CDR2 YSYEKL. V trimming: 6 bases; J trimming: 3 bases; junction bases outside the gene matches: 2. CDR3 residues: CASRGQGTDTQYF. The DNA for the CDR3 is TGCGCCAGCAGAGGACAGGGAACAGATACGCAGTATTTT.

This sequence joins TRBV7-2 and TRBJ1-5; unclear D gene. The germline V and J ends were trimmed by 0 bases and 0 bases, with 6 bases remaining between them. This CDR3 has 15 residues. CDR1 SGHTA and CDR2 FQGNSA come from the germline V gene. The CDR3, as DNA: TGTGCCAGCAGCTTAGCCACCCGTAGCAATCAGCCCCAGCATTTT. Translation gives CASSLATRSNQPQHF.

The rearrangement uses TRBV5-1 and TRBJ1-2; D gene unclear. This CDR3 contains 16 residues. V was pared by 4 bases and J by 3 bases, with 19 bases between. The germline gives CDR1 SGHRS, CDR2 YFSETQ. The CDR3 DNA is TGCGCCAGCAGCCCCTCTTCCCGGGAGTCGGACTATGGCTACACCTTC. It encodes CASSPSSRESDYGYTF.

The gene calls are TRBV7-9 and TRBJ2-1, with TRBD2 identical over 10 bases. The V gene end was trimmed by 5 bases and the J gene end by 3 bases; junction bases not matched to a gene: 4. Germline values: CDR1 SEHNR, CDR2 FQNEAQ (reference sequence). The CDR3 spans 15 residues. The CDR3 DNA follows: TGTGCCAGCAGCCTTAGGACTAGCGGCTACAATGAGCAGTTCTTC. This sequence encodes CASSLRTSGYNEQFF.

The chain links TRBV19 to TRBJ1-5; no reliable D call. Trimming left V 8 bases short and J 1 base short, with 15 bases between. This CDR3 has 15 amino acids. Germline loops: CDR1 LNHDA, CDR2 SQIVND (reference sequence). The CDR3 spells CASAQWGMSNQPQHF. The DNA for the CDR3 is TGTGCCAGTGCCCAGTGGGGTATGAGCAATCAGCCCCAGCATTTT.

The V gene is TRBV18, the J gene TRBJ2-1, with D maybe TRBD2 (6 bases). Germline CDR1 is KGHSH and CDR2 is LQKENI. The CDR3 consists of 15 residues. Trimming took off 2 bases at V and 0 bases at J, with 8 bases between the two ends. Here the CDR3 reads CASSPAGLSYNEQFF. The DNA for the CDR3 is TGTGCCAGCTCACCAGCGGGACTCTCCTACAATGAGCAGTTCTTC.

This clone came up once. The chain carries TRBV5-1 and TRBJ2-3, with 13 bases lining up with TRBD2. The CDR3 is made up of 17 amino acids. Germline V gene data show CDR1 as SGHRS and CDR2 as YFSETQ. V trimming: 4 bases; J trimming: 5 bases; junction bases outside the gene matches: 10. Here the CDR3 DNA reads TGCGCCAGCAGCCCATTACTAGCGGGGGGGCTAGGAGATACGCAGTATTTT. Protein product: CASSPLLAGGLGDTQYF.

A few counts support this clone. This chain joins TRBV20-1 and TRBJ2-7, with a tentative D call TRBD1 (6 bases). CDR3 length equals 13 residues. Germline V gene lookup returns CDR1 DFQATT and CDR2 SNEGSKA (reference sequence). V lost 3 bases and J lost 0, with 9 bases in between. CDR3 protein: CSASDRTSYEQYF. The CDR3 DNA reads TGCAGTGCTAGTGACAGGACCTCCTACGAGCAGTACTTC.

The gene calls are TRBV4-2 and TRBJ2-2; D gene unclear. Germline CDR1 reads LGHNA; CDR2 reads YNFKEQ. V lost 2 bases to trimming and J lost 1 base, with 8 bases between them. CDR3 length: 15 amino acids. CDR3 sequence reads: CASSQPVLNTGELFF. The CDR3 coding sequence is TGTGCCAGCAGCCAACCCGTCTTGAACACCGGGGAGCTGTTTTTT.

The V gene is TRBV7-3, the J gene TRBJ1-1; D not resolved. Trimming pared 5 bases from V and 1 base from J, leaving 20 bases between. Germline V gene sequence: CDR1 SGHTA, CDR2 FQGTGA. This CDR3 comprises 17 residues. The CDR3 nucleotides are TGTGCCAGCAGCCCGACACCCTACCCCTCCGGGAACACTGAAGCTTTCTTT. Its protein is CASSPTPYPSGNTEAFF. The variable domain in full, with the rest retrieved from reference TRBV7-3 and TRBJ1-1, is GAGVSQTPSNKVTEKGKYVELRCDPISGHTALYWYRQSLGQGPEFLIYFQGTGAADDSGLPNDRFFAVRPEGSVSTLKIQRTERGDSAVYLCASSPTPYPSGNTEAFFGQGTRLTVV.

V gene TRBV29-1 combines with J gene TRBJ1-1; tentative D call: TRBD1 (6 bases). The V gene's germline CDR1 is SQVTM and CDR2 ANQGSEA. V was pared by 3 bases and J by 5 bases, with 13 bases between. This CDR3 comprises 13 residues. The DNA of the CDR3 is TGCAGCGTTGACCACGGGAGGGGGACTGAAGCTTTCTTT. It specifies CSVDHGRGTEAFF.

V usage is TRBV2 and J usage is TRBJ1-6; D is possibly TRBD1 (6 bases). The V and J ends lost 6 bases and 7 bases respectively, with 10 bases between them. Germline V gene data show CDR1 as SNHLY and CDR2 as FYNNEI. CDR3 length: 13 amino acids. The CDR3 region has the DNA TGTGCCAGCAGAGGACAGTGGAATTCACCCCTCCACTTT. It is translated as CASRGQWNSPLHF.

This chain links TRBV20-1 with TRBJ1-4; no clear D gene. Germline V CDR1 and CDR2: DFQATT, SNEGSKA (reference sequence). V was pared by 6 bases and J by 5 bases, with 4 bases between. The CDR3 contains 10 residues. As DNA, the CDR3 is TGCAGTGCCAGGAATGAAAAACTGTTTTTT. Amino acids: CSARNEKLFF.

V and J are TRBV7-9 and TRBJ2-7; D unclear. Between the trimmed V and J ends, which lost 1 base and 0 bases, there was a span of 10 bases. CDR1 SEHNR and CDR2 FQNEAQ come from the germline V gene (reference sequence). The CDR3 is 15 amino acids. The CDR3 sequence is CASSLGEQSSYEQYF. CDR3 DNA: TGTGCCAGCAGCTTAGGGGAACAAAGCTCCTACGAGCAGTACTTC.

The CDR3 here is CASSSAQGSYNSPLHF. CDR3 DNA sequence: TGTGCCAGCAGTTCCGCGCAGGGCTCCTATAATTCACCCCTCCACTTT. The chain is built from TRBV28 and TRBJ1-6; D possibly corresponds to TRBD1 (5 bases). Germline V CDR1 and CDR2: MDHEN, SYDVKM. V was cut by 4 bases and J by 0 bases, with 10 bases left in between. The CDR3 sequence is 16 residues long. Full variable domain (outside the CDR3, taken from reference TRBV28 and TRBJ1-6): DVKVTQSSRYLVKRTGEKVFLECVQDMDHENMFWYRQDPGLGLRLIYFSYDVKMKEKGDIPEGYSVSREKKERFSLILESASTNQTSMYLCASSSAQGSYNSPLHFGNGTRLTVT.

This clone appeared a single time. The gene calls are TRBV10-3 and TRBJ1-1; D perhaps matches TRBD1 (6 bases). The CDR3 has 15 amino acids. V dropped 3 bases and J dropped 4 bases, with 15 bases sitting between them. The germline V gene encodes CDR1 ENHRY and CDR2 SYGVKD. The CDR3 reads CAISEGRRGFTEAFF. For the CDR3, the DNA is TGTGCCATCAGTGAAGGCCGCAGGGGATTCACTGAAGCTTTCTTT.

This chain joins TRBV11-2 and TRBJ2-7; D unresolved. CDR1 is SGHAT and CDR2 is FQNNGV in the germline V gene. V lost 2 bases and J 7 bases, leaving 18 bases between the germline ends. The CDR3 contains 15 residues. The CDR3 nucleotides read TGTGCCAGCAGCTTACACCCCGCGTCTTGGTGGGAGCAGTACTTC. Translated: CASSLHPASWWEQYF.

J is TRBJ1-3 and V is TRBV7-6; no clear D. This CDR3 comprises 16 residues. Looked up from germline, CDR1 is SGHVS and CDR2 is FNYEAQ. Trimming left V 1 base short and J 0 bases short, with 10 bases between. The CDR3 region has the DNA TGTGCCAGCAGCTTAGATGGACTGAACTCTGGAAACACCATATATTTT. Its protein product is CASSLDGLNSGNTIYF.

The gene calls are TRBV5-1 and TRBJ1-2, with D uncertain. The V gene lost 2 bases and the J gene lost 3 bases, with 8 bases spanning the gap. The CDR3 runs to 13 residues. CDR1 is SGHRS, CDR2 YFSETQ, per germline. The CDR3 DNA is TGCGCCAGCAGCTTAAGAGGAGACTATGGCTACACCTTC. Translated: CASSLRGDYGYTF.

V and J are TRBV5-1 and TRBJ1-2; 7 nucleotides agree with TRBD1. CDR1 is SGHRS and CDR2 is YFSETQ in the germline V gene. Trimming at V came to 4 bases and at J to 4 bases, leaving 7 bases not matched to a gene. The CDR3 is 14 residues long. The DNA of the CDR3 is TGCGCCAGCAGCGGGGGAGGGGGCAGCTATGGCTACACCTTC. The encoded protein is CASSGGGGSYGYTF.